Shown below are 24 T cell receptor beta chains from a single sample sequenced in a study of blood T cell repertoires in COVID-19 (dated by TCRdb to the early 2020s). Library generation was performed with the immunoSEQ multiplex PCR assay. TCRdb re-hosts the immuneACCESS table, in-frame sequences only. Its copies lack some clones; in the studies checked, an unresolved V gene accounts for under half of them, and the cause for the rest is not known. The sample has 350,000 to 500,000 clones on record, more than 70% of them singletons. The ten most abundant clones make up 1.4% to 1.5% of the sample. The sequencing input was PBMCs or T cells enriched from blood (not recorded which). All receptors come from a woman aged 18 to 35 who had been exposed to COVID-19.

J is TRBJ2-7 and V is TRBV28, with TRBD1 as a possible D gene (5 bases). The germline CDR1 and CDR2 sequences are MDHEN and SYDVKM. The CDR3 totals 12 residues. Trimming cost V 7 bases and J 3 bases, with 10 bases left between them. CDR3 nucleotide sequence: TGTGCCAGCACGGGCAGGGTCTACGAGCAGTACTTC. This gives the protein CASTGRVYEQYF. Full variable domain (missing parts from reference TRBV28 and TRBJ2-7): DVKVTQSSRYLVKRTGEKVFLECVQDMDHENMFWYRQDPGLGLRLIYFSYDVKMKEKGDIPEGYSVSREKKERFSLILESASTNQTSMYLCASTGRVYEQYFGPGTRLTVT.

The CDR3, as DNA: TGTGCCAGCAGTTCGGGCCGGGAACCGAACACCGGGGAGCTGTTTTTT. This codes for CASSSGREPNTGELFF. This chain links TRBV27 with TRBJ2-2; tentative D call: TRBD2 (5 bases). The CDR3 has 16 amino acids. V dropped 4 bases and J dropped 0 bases, with 12 bases sitting between them. Germline V gene lookup returns CDR1 MNHEY and CDR2 SMNVEV (reference sequence).

This chain joins TRBV9 and TRBJ2-1; 11 nucleotides align to TRBD2. Germline V lookup: CDR1 SGDLS, CDR2 YYNGEE. V gave up 3 bases and J gave up 5 bases; unmatched junction bases: 7. This CDR3 has 16 amino acids. This CDR3 reads CASSGASGGHHNEQFF. Written as DNA, the CDR3 is TGTGCCAGCAGCGGAGCTAGCGGGGGGCACCACAATGAGCAGTTCTTC.

The gene calls are TRBV14 and TRBJ2-1, with 7 bases fitting TRBD2. The ends lost 1 base at V and 7 bases at J; junction bases unmatched: 7. Germline lookup yields CDR1 SGHDN and CDR2 FVKESK. The CDR3 is made up of 15 amino acids. This CDR3 is CASSQGGGWGNEQFF. The CDR3 coding sequence is TGTGCCAGCAGCCAAGGCGGGGGTTGGGGGAATGAGCAGTTCTTC.

V gene TRBV18 combines with J gene TRBJ2-1, with TRBD2 identical over 7 bases. J was trimmed by 9 bases and V by 3 bases; bases with no gene match: 11. CDR1 is KGHSH and CDR2 is LQKENI in the germline V gene. There are 15 residues in the CDR3. Written as DNA, the CDR3 is TGTGCCAGCTCACCGGCGACTAGCACCGGGCGTGAGCAGTTCTTC. The encoded protein is CASSPATSTGREQFF.

The CDR3 sequence is CASSRRGLARETQYF. Here the CDR3 DNA reads TGTGCCAGCAGCCGGAGGGGACTAGCACGCGAGACCCAGTACTTC. The chain recombines TRBV13 with TRBJ2-5; TRBD2 agrees at 9 bases. CDR1 and CDR2 (germline): PRHDT, FYEKMQ (reference sequence). The CDR3 runs 15 residues. V lost 5 bases and J lost 5; bases outside the gene matches: 9.

The gene calls are TRBV19 and TRBJ1-1; D unresolved. V lost 3 bases, J lost 0 bases, and 8 bases lay in between. The length of the CDR3 is 14 residues. The germline CDR1 and CDR2 sequences are LNHDA and SQIVND (reference sequence). The CDR3 region has the DNA TGTGCCAGTAGTATGCCGGGTATGAACACTGAAGCTTTCTTT. Protein sequence: CASSMPGMNTEAFF.

V and J are TRBV30 and TRBJ2-7; the D is unclear. Germline CDR1 GTSNPN, CDR2 SVGIG (reference sequence). Trimming removed 0 bases at V and 3 bases at J, with 12 bases between. There are 14 residues in the CDR3. CDR3: CAWSVLGGLYEQYF. DNA of the CDR3: TGTGCCTGGAGTGTACTCGGTGGTCTCTACGAGCAGTACTTC.

The chain is built from TRBV27 and TRBJ1-1; maybe TRBD1 (5 bases). Trimming cost V 2 bases and J 4 bases, with 17 bases left between them. Per the germline V gene, CDR1 is MNHEY and CDR2 is SMNVEV (reference sequence). The CDR3 runs 16 residues. The CDR3 sequence is CASSLIGALGGTEAFF. CDR3 bases: TGTGCCAGCAGTTTAATAGGGGCTCTGGGAGGCACTGAAGCTTTCTTT.

Here the CDR3 DNA reads TGTGCCAGCAGCCCGGTCCCGAACACCGGGGAGCTGTTTTTT. The encoded protein is CASSPVPNTGELFF. The V and J genes are TRBV7-9 and TRBJ2-2; no reliable D call. The CDR3 is 14 amino acids. Trimming stripped 5 bases from V and 0 bases from J, with 7 bases between. Per the germline V gene, CDR1 is SEHNR and CDR2 is FQNEAQ (reference sequence).

V is TRBV2 and J is TRBJ1-5; 9 positions match TRBD1. The germline V gene has CDR1 SNHLY and CDR2 FYNNEI. Trimming cost V 6 bases and J 1 base; bases outside gene matches: 4. The CDR3 length is 15 residues. The DNA for the CDR3 is TGTGCCAGCAGGGCGGACAGGGGAAGCAATCAGCCCCAGCATTTT. This translates into CASRADRGSNQPQHF.

V gene TRBV19 combines with J gene TRBJ2-2; the match to TRBD2 covers 8 bases. Germline trimming cut 6 bases from V and 1 base from J; bases unmatched to any gene: 7. CDR3 length: 16 residues. The germline V gene has CDR1 LNHDA and CDR2 SQIVND (reference sequence). The CDR3 protein is CASSRTGGQNTGELFF. The CDR3 DNA is TGTGCCAGTAGCCGCACGGGGGGGCAGAACACCGGGGAGCTGTTTTTT.

The chain recombines TRBV2 with TRBJ2-7; D might be TRBD1 (6 bases). The CDR3 has 14 residues. CDR1 SNHLY and CDR2 FYNNEI come from the germline V gene. Deletions cut 7 bases from V and 1 base from J, with 14 bases between. CDR3 DNA sequence: TGTGCCAGCAACCTTGACAGGAGATCCTACGAGCAGTACTTC. Its protein product is CASNLDRRSYEQYF.

The genes are TRBV28 and TRBJ2-7; the match to TRBD1 covers 8 bases. The CDR3 consists of 12 residues. Trimming at V came to 9 bases and at J to 1 base, leaving 2 bases not matched to a gene. Germline loops: CDR1 MDHEN, CDR2 SYDVKM. The DNA for the CDR3 is TGTGCCAGTGACAGGGGTTCCTACGAGCAGTACTTC. Its protein product is CASDRGSYEQYF.

J is TRBJ2-5 and V is TRBV5-1; 7 bases agree with TRBD2. Germline values: CDR1 SGHRS, CDR2 YFSETQ. This CDR3 region has 14 residues. V gave up 0 bases and J gave up 5 bases; unmatched junction bases: 4. CDR3 protein: CASSLGPGGETQYF. The CDR3 region has the DNA TGCGCCAGCAGCTTGGGGCCCGGGGGGGAGACCCAGTACTTC. Full variable domain (missing parts from reference TRBV5-1 and TRBJ2-5): KAGVTQTPRYLIKTRGQQVTLSCSPISGHRSVSWYQQTPGQGLQFLFEYFSETQRNKGNFPGRFSGRQFSNSRSEMNVSTLELGDSALYLCASSLGPGGETQYFGPGTRLLVL.

A single count supports this clone. This chain's CDR3 is CASSSQGYEQYF. CDR3 coding DNA: TGTGCCAGCAGCTCACAGGGTTACGAGCAGTACTTC. The chain links TRBV5-4 to TRBJ2-7, with D maybe TRBD1 (6 bases). CDR1 is SGHNT and CDR2 is YYREEE in the germline V gene (reference sequence). The CDR3 consists of 12 residues. Trimming cost V 3 bases and J 4 bases, with 8 bases left between them.

The chain uses TRBV30 and TRBJ1-6; unclear D gene. The CDR3 totals 13 residues. In germline, CDR1 is GTSNPN, CDR2 SVGIG (reference sequence). V lost 4 bases, J lost 7 bases, and 11 bases lay in between. The DNA of the CDR3 is TGTGCCTGGAATGAGGCGAGGAATTCACCCCTCCACTTT. This translates into CAWNEARNSPLHF.

This clone was seen a single time. At one end, the junction sequence differs from germline, possibly due to a read error. The chain joins TRBV2 to TRBJ1-6; TRBD1 matches at 9 bases. The CDR3 loop spans 16 amino acids. The V gene's germline CDR1 is SNHLY and CDR2 FYNNEI. CDR3: CASSEEGTGSPSPLHF. The CDR3 nucleotides read TGTGCCAGCAGCGAAGAGGGGACAGGGAGCCCTTCACCCCTCCACTTT. Supplemented by reference TRBV2 and TRBJ1-6, the full variable domain reads EPEVTQTPSHQVTQMGQEVILRCVPISNHLYFYWYRQILGQKVEFLVSFYNNEISEKSEIFDDQFSVERPDGSNFTLKIRSTKLEDSAMYFCASSEEGTGSPSPLHFGNGTRLTVT.

V usage is TRBV7-3 and J usage is TRBJ2-5, with D perhaps TRBD2 (6 bases). The CDR3 covers 13 residues. V gave up 3 bases and J gave up 7 bases, with 12 bases separating them. Looked up from germline, CDR1 is SGHTA and CDR2 is FQGTGA. CDR3 residues: CASSFSPEGTQYF. The CDR3 DNA reads TGTGCCAGCAGCTTTTCGCCGGAGGGGACCCAGTACTTC.

This chain connects TRBV3-1 (or the pseudogene TRBV3-2) to TRBJ2-1; weak D call: TRBD1 (6 bases). Trimming left V 1 base short and J 4 bases short, with 8 bases between. CDR3 size: 14 residues. Germline assignment: CDR1 LGHDT and CDR2 YNNKEL (reference sequence). The CDR3 loop is CASSQADRYNEQFF. The CDR3 nucleotides are TGTGCCAGCAGCCAAGCGGACAGATACAATGAGCAGTTCTTC.

The chain combines TRBV7-3 with TRBJ2-3, with TRBD2 identical over 10 bases. V gave up 5 bases and J gave up 5 bases; unmatched junction bases: 10. CDR1 is SGHTA and CDR2 is FQGTGA in the germline V gene. The CDR3 has 16 residues. The CDR3 DNA reads TGTGCCAGCAGCCTGTGGCTAGCGGGGGCTCAAGATACGCAGTATTTT. Translated: CASSLWLAGAQDTQYF.

The CDR3 DNA reads TGTGCCAGCAGTGAATTAAGAATCTTATCCTACTTCTACGAGCAGTACTTC. This codes for CASSELRILSYFYEQYF. The chain combines TRBV6-1 with TRBJ2-7; the D is unclear. This CDR3 has 17 amino acids. The germline V gene has CDR1 MNHNS and CDR2 SASEGT. V was clipped by 2 bases and J by 3 bases, with 20 bases between them.

Note on this clone: The CDR3 carries no conserved terminal phenylalanine or tryptophan, so it likely arises from a read error. Because the CDR3's place on the DNA is in doubt, the DNA is left out and the CDR3 is given as listed by TCRdb. The rearrangement uses TRBV20-1 and TRBJ1-6. Germline CDR1 DFQATT, CDR2 SNEGSKA (reference sequence). The CDR3 is 11 amino acids in total, end residues counted. This chain's CDR3 is CSARGGLGEAI.

This chain links TRBV28 with TRBJ1-2; 7 bases agree with TRBD1. The germline V gene encodes CDR1 MDHEN and CDR2 SYDVKM. The CDR3 runs 15 residues. The V gene end was trimmed by 10 bases and the J gene end by 5 bases; junction bases not matched to a gene: 16. CDR3: CAIVAGTATDYGYTF. For the CDR3, the DNA is TGTGCCATCGTGGCCGGGACAGCCACAGATTATGGCTACACCTTC.